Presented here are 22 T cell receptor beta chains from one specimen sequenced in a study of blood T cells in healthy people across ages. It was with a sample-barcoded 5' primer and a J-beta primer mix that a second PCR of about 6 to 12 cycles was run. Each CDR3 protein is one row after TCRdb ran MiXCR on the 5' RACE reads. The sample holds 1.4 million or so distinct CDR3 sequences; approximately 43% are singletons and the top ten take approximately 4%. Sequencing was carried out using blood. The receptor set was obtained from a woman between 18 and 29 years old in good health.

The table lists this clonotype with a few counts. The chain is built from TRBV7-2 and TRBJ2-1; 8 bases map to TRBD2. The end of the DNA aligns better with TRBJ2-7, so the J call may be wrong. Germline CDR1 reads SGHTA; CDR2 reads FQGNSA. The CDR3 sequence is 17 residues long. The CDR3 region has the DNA TGTGCCAGCAGCTTAGTGGGCGGGGGGACGTCCTACAATGAGCAGTACTTC. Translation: CASSLVGGGTSYNEQYF.

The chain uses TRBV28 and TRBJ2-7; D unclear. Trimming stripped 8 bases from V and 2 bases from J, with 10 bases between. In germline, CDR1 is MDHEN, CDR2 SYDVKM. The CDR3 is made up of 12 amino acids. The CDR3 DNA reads TGTGCCAGCCACTCTCCTACCTACGAGCAGTACTTC. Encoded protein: CASHSPTYEQYF. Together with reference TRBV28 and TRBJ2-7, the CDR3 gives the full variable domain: DVKVTQSSRYLVKRTGEKVFLECVQDMDHENMFWYRQDPGLGLRLIYFSYDVKMKEKGDIPEGYSVSREKKERFSLILESASTNQTSMYLCASHSPTYEQYFGPGTRLTVT.

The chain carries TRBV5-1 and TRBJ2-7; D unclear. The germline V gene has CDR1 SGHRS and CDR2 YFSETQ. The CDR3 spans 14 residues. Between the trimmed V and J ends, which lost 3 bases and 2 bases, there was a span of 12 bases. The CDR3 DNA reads TGCGCCAGCAGCTCCACCGGCCTCGCCTACGAGCAGTACTTC. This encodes CASSSTGLAYEQYF. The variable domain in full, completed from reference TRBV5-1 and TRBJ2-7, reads KAGVTQTPRYLIKTRGQQVTLSCSPISGHRSVSWYQQTPGQGLQFLFEYFSETQRNKGNFPGRFSGRQFSNSRSEMNVSTLELGDSALYLCASSSTGLAYEQYFGPGTRLTVT.

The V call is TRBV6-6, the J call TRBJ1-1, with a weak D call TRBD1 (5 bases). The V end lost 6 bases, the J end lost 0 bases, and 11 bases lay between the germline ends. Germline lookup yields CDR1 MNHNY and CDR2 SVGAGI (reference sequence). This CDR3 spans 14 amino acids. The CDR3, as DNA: TGTGCCAGCAGCTCAGGGATGGTGAACACTGAAGCTTTCTTT. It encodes CASSSGMVNTEAFF.

CDR3 loop: CASSLGTSLFNEQFF. CDR3 bases: TGTGCCAGCAGTTTGGGCACTAGTCTTTTCAATGAGCAGTTCTTC. V is TRBV27 and J is TRBJ2-1; TRBD2 might be the D (5 bases). CDR1 MNHEY and CDR2 SMNVEV come from the germline V gene (reference sequence). V dropped 3 bases and J dropped 6 bases, with 15 bases sitting between them. The CDR3 covers 15 residues.

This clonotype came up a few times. The CDR3 sequence: CASSTRGYGLETQYF. CDR3 bases: TGTGCCAGCAGCACCAGGGGGTATGGTCTAGAGACCCAGTACTTC. V usage is TRBV27 and J usage is TRBJ2-5, with 7 bases fitting TRBD1. After removal of 6 bases from V and 4 bases from J, the junction contained 11 bases not matched to a gene. CDR1 is MNHEY and CDR2 is SMNVEV in the germline V gene (reference sequence). The CDR3 runs to 15 residues.

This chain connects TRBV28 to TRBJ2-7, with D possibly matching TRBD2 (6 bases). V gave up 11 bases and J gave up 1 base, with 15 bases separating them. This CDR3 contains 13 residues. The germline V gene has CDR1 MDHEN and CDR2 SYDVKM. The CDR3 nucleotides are TGTGCCGAGAAGGAGGGGAGGTCCTACGAGCAGTACTTC. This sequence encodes CAEKEGRSYEQYF.

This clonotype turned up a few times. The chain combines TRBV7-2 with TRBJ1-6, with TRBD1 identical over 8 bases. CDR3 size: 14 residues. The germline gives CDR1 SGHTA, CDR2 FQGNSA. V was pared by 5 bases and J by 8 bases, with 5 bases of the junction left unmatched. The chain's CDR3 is CASSKDRGDSPLHF. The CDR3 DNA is TGTGCCAGCAGCAAAGACAGGGGTGATTCACCCCTCCACTTT.

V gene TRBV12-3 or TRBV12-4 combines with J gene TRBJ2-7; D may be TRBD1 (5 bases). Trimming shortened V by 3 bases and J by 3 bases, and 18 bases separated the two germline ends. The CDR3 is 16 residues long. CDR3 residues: CASSFNSGRKFYEQYF. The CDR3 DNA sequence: TGTGCCAGCAGTTTTAACTCAGGGCGTAAATTCTACGAGCAGTACTTC.

In DNA, the CDR3 is TGTGCCAGCAGTGAACGCAGGGGCTTGGGCAATCAGCCCCAGCATTTT. It is translated as CASSERRGLGNQPQHF. The chain joins TRBV6-1 to TRBJ1-5, with TRBD1 as a possible D gene (6 bases). The CDR3 runs to 16 residues. The V and J ends lost 2 bases and 2 bases respectively, with 13 bases between them. Germline V gives CDR1 MNHNS, CDR2 SASEGT.

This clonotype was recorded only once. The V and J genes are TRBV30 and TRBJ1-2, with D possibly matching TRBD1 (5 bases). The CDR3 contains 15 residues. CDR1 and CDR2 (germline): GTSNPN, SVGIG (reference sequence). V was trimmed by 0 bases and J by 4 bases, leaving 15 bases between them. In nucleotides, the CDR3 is TGTGCCTGGAGTGTAGGGGCCAGCAACCCCTATGGCTACACCTTC. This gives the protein CAWSVGASNPYGYTF.

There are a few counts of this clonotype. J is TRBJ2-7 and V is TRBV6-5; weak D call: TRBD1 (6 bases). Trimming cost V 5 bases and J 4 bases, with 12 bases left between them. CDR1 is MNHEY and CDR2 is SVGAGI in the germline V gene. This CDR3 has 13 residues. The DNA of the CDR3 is TGTGCCAGCAGTGACGCAGGGACATACGAGCAGTACTTC. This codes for CASSDAGTYEQYF.

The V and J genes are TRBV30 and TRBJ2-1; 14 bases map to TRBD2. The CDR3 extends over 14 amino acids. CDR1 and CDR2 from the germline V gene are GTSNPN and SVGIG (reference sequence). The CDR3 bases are TGTGTCGGGACTAGCGGGGGCTCCTACAATGAGCAGTTCTTC. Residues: CVGTSGGSYNEQFF.

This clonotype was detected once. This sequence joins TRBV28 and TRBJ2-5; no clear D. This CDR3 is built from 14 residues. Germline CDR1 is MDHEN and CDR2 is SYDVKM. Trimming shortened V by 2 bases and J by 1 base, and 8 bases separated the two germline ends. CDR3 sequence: CASSLRNSQETQYF. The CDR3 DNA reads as TGTGCCAGCAGTTTACGGAACAGCCAAGAGACCCAGTACTTC.

DNA of the CDR3: TGCAGTGCTAGAGATACTAGCGGGAGCTCCTACGAGCAGTACTTC. It encodes CSARDTSGSSYEQYF. The gene calls are TRBV20-1 and TRBJ2-7; 11 bases are a match to TRBD2. The trim removed 0 bases at V and 0 bases at J, leaving 1 base unmatched. Germline V gene lookup returns CDR1 DFQATT and CDR2 SNEGSKA (reference sequence). This CDR3 has 15 amino acids.

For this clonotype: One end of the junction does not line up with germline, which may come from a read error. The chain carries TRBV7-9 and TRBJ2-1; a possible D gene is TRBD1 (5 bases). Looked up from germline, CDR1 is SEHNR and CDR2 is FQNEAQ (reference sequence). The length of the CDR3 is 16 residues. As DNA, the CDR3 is TGTGCCAGCAACTTAGCTGTGGACATCTCCTACAATGAGCAGTTCTTC. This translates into CASNLAVDISYNEQFF. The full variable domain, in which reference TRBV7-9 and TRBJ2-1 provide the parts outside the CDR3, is DTGVSQNPRHKITKRGQNVTFRCDPISEHNRLYWYRQTLGQGPEFLTYFQNEAQLEKSRLLSDRFSAERPKGSFSTLEIQRTEQGDSAMYLCASNLAVDISYNEQFFGPGTRLTVL.

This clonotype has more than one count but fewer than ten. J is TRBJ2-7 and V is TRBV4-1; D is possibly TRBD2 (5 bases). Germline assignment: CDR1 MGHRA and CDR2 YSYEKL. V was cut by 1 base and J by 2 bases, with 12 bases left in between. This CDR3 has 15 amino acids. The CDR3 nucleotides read TGCGCCAGCAGCCAAGTATGGGAGATCCCCTACGAGCAGTACTTC. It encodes CASSQVWEIPYEQYF.

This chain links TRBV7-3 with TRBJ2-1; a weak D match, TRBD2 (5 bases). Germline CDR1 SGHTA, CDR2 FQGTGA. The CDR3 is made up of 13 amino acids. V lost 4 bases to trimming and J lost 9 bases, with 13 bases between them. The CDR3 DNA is TGTGCCAGCAGCTGCAACGGGAACACTGAGCAGTTCTTC. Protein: CASSCNGNTEQFF.

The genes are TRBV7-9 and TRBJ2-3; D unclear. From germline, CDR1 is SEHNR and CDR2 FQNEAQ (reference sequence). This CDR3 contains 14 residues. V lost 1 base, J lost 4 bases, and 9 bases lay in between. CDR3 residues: CASSLGPFADTQYF. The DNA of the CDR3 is TGTGCCAGCAGCTTAGGGCCGTTCGCAGATACGCAGTATTTT.

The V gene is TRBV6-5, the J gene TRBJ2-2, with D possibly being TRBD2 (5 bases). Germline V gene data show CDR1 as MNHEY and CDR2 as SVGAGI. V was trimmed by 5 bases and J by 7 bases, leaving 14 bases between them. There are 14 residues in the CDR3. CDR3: CASSLRLWGGELFF. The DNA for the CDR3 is TGTGCCAGCAGTCTGAGACTATGGGGCGGGGAGCTGTTTTTT.

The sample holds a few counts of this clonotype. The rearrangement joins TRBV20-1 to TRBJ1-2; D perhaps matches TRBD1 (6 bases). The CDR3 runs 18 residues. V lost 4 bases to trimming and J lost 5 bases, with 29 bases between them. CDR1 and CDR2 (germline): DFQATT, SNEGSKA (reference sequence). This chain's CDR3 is CSAKGLDLDRWGTYGYTF. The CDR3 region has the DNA TGCAGTGCTAAGGGACTGGACCTCGACAGATGGGGGACATATGGCTACACCTTC.

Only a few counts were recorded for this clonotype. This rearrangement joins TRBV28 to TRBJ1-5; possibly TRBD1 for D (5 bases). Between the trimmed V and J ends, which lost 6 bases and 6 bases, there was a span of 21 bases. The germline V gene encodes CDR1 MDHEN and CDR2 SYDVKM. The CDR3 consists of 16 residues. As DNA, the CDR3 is TGTGCCAGCAGACTTACACGGGACTCGTCAGGTCAGCCCCAGCATTTT. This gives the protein CASRLTRDSSGQPQHF.